These 21 T cell receptor beta chains share one sample of origin, sequenced in a study of cytotoxic CD8 clonotypes in ibrutinib-treated CLL (dated by TCRdb to 2020 to 2022). The time point label on this specimen signifies: progressive disease on ibrutinib. Library prep was done by the immunoSEQ multiplex PCR assay. This immuneACCESS table, as held by TCRdb, lists in-frame sequences with V and J called but not all clones. Of the missing ones, under half trace to an unresolved V gene in checked studies; the others have no known cause. Recorded for this sample are fewer than 13,000 clones; 79% of them occurred a single time. The biggest ten clones account for about 16% of the sample. The input for sequencing was PBMCs, taken at disease progression, from a patient treated with ibrutinib. Receptors were obtained from a human donor with chronic lymphocytic leukemia.

The J gene is TRBJ1-6, the V gene TRBV15, with 7 bases fitting TRBD1. The CDR3 totals 15 residues. Germline lookup yields CDR1 LNHNV and CDR2 YYDKDF (reference sequence). The J segment lost 7 bases and the V segment lost 3 bases, leaving 6 bases of the junction unmatched. Here the CDR3 reads CATSSRQGENSPLHF. In DNA, the CDR3 is TGTGCCACCAGCAGCCGACAGGGAGAAAATTCACCCCTCCACTTT.

The chain employs TRBV11-2 and TRBJ1-4, with TRBD1 as a possible D gene (5 bases). The CDR3 runs to 11 residues. Trimming left V 3 bases short and J 11 bases short, with 7 bases between. Per germline, CDR1 SGHAT and CDR2 FQNNGV. CDR3 loop: CASSLGGKLFF. CDR3 DNA: TGTGCCAGCAGCTTGGGGGGGAAACTGTTTTTT.

V is TRBV28 and J is TRBJ2-7; 10 bases agree with TRBD1. The V gene's germline CDR1 is MDHEN and CDR2 SYDVKM. The trim removed 3 bases at V and 1 base at J, leaving 6 bases unmatched. The CDR3 consists of 16 residues. CDR3 residues: CASSFPPGQGSYEQYF. The CDR3 DNA sequence: TGTGCCAGCAGTTTCCCCCCGGGACAGGGGTCCTACGAGCAGTACTTC. The variable domain in full, with the rest retrieved from reference TRBV28 and TRBJ2-7, is DVKVTQSSRYLVKRTGEKVFLECVQDMDHENMFWYRQDPGLGLRLIYFSYDVKMKEKGDIPEGYSVSREKKERFSLILESASTNQTSMYLCASSFPPGQGSYEQYFGPGTRLTVT.

This chain joins TRBV19 and TRBJ1-1; D is ambiguous. Trimming took off 3 bases at V and 11 bases at J, with 16 bases between the two ends. The CDR3 is 13 amino acids. Per germline, CDR1 LNHDA and CDR2 SQIVND (reference sequence). Here the CDR3 reads CASSIQAGNRAFF. Here the CDR3 DNA reads TGTGCCAGTAGTATTCAGGCAGGAAACCGGGCTTTCTTT.

The J gene is TRBJ2-5, the V gene TRBV6-1, with 11 bases fitting TRBD2. The CDR3 spans 15 residues. Germline V gene sequence: CDR1 MNHNS, CDR2 SASEGT. Losses at the gene ends were 6 bases for V and 5 bases for J; bases not matched to a gene: 8. The CDR3 DNA follows: TGTGCCAGCAGCTTTAGCGGGGGGGCCGGGGAGACCCAGTACTTC. Its protein is CASSFSGGAGETQYF.

V is TRBV29-1 and J is TRBJ2-7; the D gene is possibly TRBD2 (6 bases). Trimming removed 6 bases at V and 3 bases at J, with 18 bases between. The V gene's germline CDR1 is SQVTM and CDR2 ANQGSEA. The CDR3 runs 14 residues. CDR3 residues: CSVARMGLIYEQYF. The CDR3 coding sequence is TGCAGCGTGGCTAGAATGGGACTGATCTACGAGCAGTACTTC.

By share of the sample, this clone is medium-sized (0.01 to 0.1%). The J gene is TRBJ1-1, the V gene TRBV5-4; D may be TRBD1 (6 bases). The CDR3 runs 19 residues. V lost 6 bases, J lost 4 bases, and 31 bases lay in between. The germline V gene encodes CDR1 SGHNT and CDR2 YYREEE (reference sequence). The CDR3 bases are TGTGCCAGCACCAACCGCGGGGGTCAGGGGCGCGGGTCGGTCACTGAAGCTTTCTTT. Its translation: CASTNRGGQGRGSVTEAFF.

This clone was seen a single time. This chain connects TRBV2 to TRBJ1-2; 9 bases map to TRBD1. Germline lookup yields CDR1 SNHLY and CDR2 FYNNEI. This CDR3 region has 15 residues. The J segment lost 4 bases and the V segment lost 4 bases, leaving 7 bases of the junction unmatched. The CDR3, as DNA: TGTGCCAGCAGTGTTAAACAGGGGGCGAGCTATGGCTACACCTTC. It is translated as CASSVKQGASYGYTF.

The chain is built from TRBV19 and TRBJ1-6, with a tentative D call TRBD1 (5 bases). CDR3 length: 15 residues. The germline V gene has CDR1 LNHDA and CDR2 SQIVND (reference sequence). The ends were cut back, 7 bases at V and 8 bases at J, with 18 bases in the middle. This chain's CDR3 is CASNHGGGSDSPLHF. In DNA form, the CDR3 reads TGTGCCAGTAACCATGGCGGGGGGTCGGATTCACCCCTCCACTTT.

V gene TRBV7-8 combines with J gene TRBJ2-4, with 14 bases lining up with TRBD2. Germline CDR1 and CDR2: SGHVS and FQNEAQ. Trimming cost V 5 bases and J 1 base; bases outside gene matches: 10. There are 19 residues in the CDR3. The CDR3 DNA is TGTGCCAGCAGCATCTTGACTAGCGGGAGGGTGGGGGCCAAAAACATTCAGTACTTC. It codes for CASSILTSGRVGAKNIQYF.

Here the CDR3 DNA reads TGTGCCAGCAGCGGCCGGGACTATTCCTACAATGAGCAGTTCTTC. Amino acid sequence: CASSGRDYSYNEQFF. The chain joins TRBV14 to TRBJ2-1; 7 bases are shared with TRBD2. CDR3 length: 15 residues. J was trimmed by 1 base and V by 5 bases; bases with no gene match: 5. The V gene's germline CDR1 is SGHDN and CDR2 FVKESK.

This rearrangement joins TRBV7-9 to TRBJ1-2; 8 bases line up with TRBD1. Germline loops: CDR1 SEHNR, CDR2 FQNEAQ (reference sequence). V lost 5 bases to trimming and J lost 6 bases; unmatched junction nucleotides: 14. This CDR3 is 16 amino acids long. CDR3 DNA: TGTGCCAGCAGCCCTCAAGGGACAGGTGGAAGCGATGGCTACACCTTC. Translating gives CASSPQGTGGSDGYTF.

The chain employs TRBV5-4 and TRBJ2-3, with 10 bases aligning to TRBD2. V was clipped by 0 bases and J by 5 bases; unmatched bases: 3. The germline V gene has CDR1 SGHNT and CDR2 YYREEE (reference sequence). This CDR3 contains 15 residues. The CDR3 reads CASSLVGLARDTQYF. The CDR3 DNA follows: TGTGCCAGCAGCTTGGTGGGACTAGCGCGAGATACGCAGTATTTT.

By proportion, this clone is medium-sized. This chain connects TRBV13 to TRBJ1-3; D unresolved. The CDR3 runs 15 residues. V lost 5 bases and J 0 bases, leaving 11 bases between the germline ends. Germline CDR1 is PRHDT and CDR2 is FYEKMQ (reference sequence). The CDR3 nucleotides read TGTGCCAGCAGCACTCAGCGGGGCTCTGGAAACACCATATATTTT. It encodes CASSTQRGSGNTIYF.

In its sample, this clone is medium-sized. The chain combines TRBV25-1 with TRBJ2-1; 9 bases align to TRBD2. CDR3 size: 17 residues. CDR1 and CDR2 (germline): MGHDK, SYGVNS. V shed 0 bases and J 4 bases; nucleotides not matched to a gene: 7. The CDR3 here is CASSEYGGSGSYNEQFF. CDR3 bases: TGTGCCAGCAGTGAATATGGCGGTAGCGGGAGTTACAATGAGCAGTTCTTC. The whole variable domain, filled in from reference TRBV25-1 and TRBJ2-1, reads EADIYQTPRYLVIGTGKKITLECSQTMGHDKMYWYQQDPGMELHLIHYSYGVNSTEKGDLSSESTVSRIRTEHFPLTLESARPSHTSQYLCASSEYGGSGSYNEQFFGPGTRLTVL.

The gene calls are TRBV5-1 and TRBJ1-1, with D hard to call. This CDR3 has 15 amino acids. With 0 bases removed from V and 1 base from J, the gap between germline ends came to 10 bases. Germline V gene data show CDR1 as SGHRS and CDR2 as YFSETQ. The CDR3 coding sequence is TGCGCCAGCAGCTTGGTAGGCCAGGCGAACACTGAAGCTTTCTTT. Residues: CASSLVGQANTEAFF.

This clone was seen once. This chain links TRBV30 with TRBJ1-1; 9 bases are a match to TRBD1. This CDR3 is built from 15 residues. CDR1 and CDR2 from the germline V gene are GTSNPN and SVGIG (reference sequence). Losses at the gene ends were 5 bases for V and 7 bases for J; bases not matched to a gene: 14. In DNA, the CDR3 is TGTGCCTGGTCTCTCCCTGACAGGGGGTTGGTTGAAGCTTTCTTT. Amino acids: CAWSLPDRGLVEAFF.

The rearrangement joins TRBV28 to TRBJ2-7; D uncertain. The CDR3 spans 14 residues. V was shortened by 5 bases and J by 0 bases, with 11 bases between the two germline ends. CDR1 and CDR2 (germline): MDHEN, SYDVKM. CDR3 DNA: TGTGCCAGCAGTGAAAGGGCCCTCTCCTACGAGCAGTACTTC. It codes for CASSERALSYEQYF. The full variable domain, in which reference TRBV28 and TRBJ2-7 provide the parts outside the CDR3, is DVKVTQSSRYLVKRTGEKVFLECVQDMDHENMFWYRQDPGLGLRLIYFSYDVKMKEKGDIPEGYSVSREKKERFSLILESASTNQTSMYLCASSERALSYEQYFGPGTRLTVT.

The chain's CDR3 is CASSLDLLAGGETQYF. The CDR3 coding sequence is TGTGCCAGCAGCTTAGATCTTCTAGCGGGGGGAGAGACCCAGTACTTC. This chain uses TRBV11-2 with TRBJ2-5; 11 bases fit TRBD2. The CDR3 consists of 16 residues. V dropped 0 bases and J dropped 4; count of bases not matched to a gene: 4. Germline values: CDR1 SGHAT, CDR2 FQNNGV.

The chain couples TRBV15 to TRBJ1-4, with D unresolved. CDR1 and CDR2 from the germline V gene are LNHNV and YYDKDF (reference sequence). There are 15 residues in the CDR3. The germline V and J ends were trimmed by 0 bases and 0 bases, with 5 bases remaining between them. The CDR3, as DNA: TGTGCCACCAGCAGAGAGGGTGCAACTAATGAAAAACTGTTTTTT. This codes for CATSREGATNEKLFF.

The chain is built from TRBV27 and TRBJ2-2; D gene uncertain. Looked up from germline, CDR1 is MNHEY and CDR2 is SMNVEV (reference sequence). The CDR3 totals 13 residues. Trimming pared 3 bases from V and 6 bases from J, leaving 8 bases between. The CDR3 DNA reads as TGTGCCAGCAGTTTCCAGAAAGCCGGGGAGCTGTTTTTT. It specifies CASSFQKAGELFF.